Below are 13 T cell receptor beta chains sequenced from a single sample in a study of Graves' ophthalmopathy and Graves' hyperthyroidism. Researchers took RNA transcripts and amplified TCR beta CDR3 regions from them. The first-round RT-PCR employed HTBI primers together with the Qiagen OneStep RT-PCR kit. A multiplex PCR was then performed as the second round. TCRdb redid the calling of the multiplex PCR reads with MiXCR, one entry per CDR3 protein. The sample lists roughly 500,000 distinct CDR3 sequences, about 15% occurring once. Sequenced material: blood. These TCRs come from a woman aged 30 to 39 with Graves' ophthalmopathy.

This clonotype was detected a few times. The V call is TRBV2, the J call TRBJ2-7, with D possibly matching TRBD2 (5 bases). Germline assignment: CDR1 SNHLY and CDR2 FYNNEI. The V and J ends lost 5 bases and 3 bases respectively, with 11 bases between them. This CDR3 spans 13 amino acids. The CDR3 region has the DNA TGTGCCAGCAGTTCTCCCGGGAACTACGAGCAGTACTTC. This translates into CASSSPGNYEQYF.

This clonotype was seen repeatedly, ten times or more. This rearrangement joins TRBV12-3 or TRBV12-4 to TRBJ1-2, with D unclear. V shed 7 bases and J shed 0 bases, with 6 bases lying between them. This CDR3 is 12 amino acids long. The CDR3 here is CASKIANYGYTF. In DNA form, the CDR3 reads TGTGCCAGCAAAATCGCTAACTATGGCTACACCTTC.

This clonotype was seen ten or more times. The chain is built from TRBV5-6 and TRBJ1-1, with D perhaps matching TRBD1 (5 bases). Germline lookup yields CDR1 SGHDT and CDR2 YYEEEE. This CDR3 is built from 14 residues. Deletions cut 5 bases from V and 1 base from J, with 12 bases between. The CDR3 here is CASRADTTNTEAFF. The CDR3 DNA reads TGTGCCAGCAGGGCGGACACGACGAACACTGAAGCTTTCTTT.

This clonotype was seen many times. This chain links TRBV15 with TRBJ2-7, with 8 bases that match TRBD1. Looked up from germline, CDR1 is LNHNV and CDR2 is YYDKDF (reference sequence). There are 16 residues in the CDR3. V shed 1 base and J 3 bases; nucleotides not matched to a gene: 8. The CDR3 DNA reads TGTGCCACCAGCAGAGTACTAGGACAGGGCCACTACGAGCAGTACTTC. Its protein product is CATSRVLGQGHYEQYF.

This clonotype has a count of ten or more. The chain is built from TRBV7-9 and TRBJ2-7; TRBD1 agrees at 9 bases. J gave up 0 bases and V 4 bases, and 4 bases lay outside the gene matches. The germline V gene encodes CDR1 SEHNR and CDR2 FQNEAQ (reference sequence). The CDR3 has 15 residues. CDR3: CASSSGQGSSYEQYF. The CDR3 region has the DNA TGTGCCAGCAGCTCCGGACAGGGGAGCTCCTACGAGCAGTACTTC.

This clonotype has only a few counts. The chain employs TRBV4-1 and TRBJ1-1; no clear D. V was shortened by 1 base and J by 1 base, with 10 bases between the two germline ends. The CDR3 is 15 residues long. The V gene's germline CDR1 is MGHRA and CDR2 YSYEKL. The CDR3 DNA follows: TGCGCCAGCAGCCAAGTGGTCAGAGCGAACACTGAAGCTTTCTTT. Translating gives CASSQVVRANTEAFF.

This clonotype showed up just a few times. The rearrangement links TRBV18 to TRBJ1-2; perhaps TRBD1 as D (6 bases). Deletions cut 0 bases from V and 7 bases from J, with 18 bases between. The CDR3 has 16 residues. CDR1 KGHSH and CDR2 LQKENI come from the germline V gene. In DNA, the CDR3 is TGTGCCAGCTCACCACCGACCCAGGGGATGGGGAGTGGCTACACCTTC. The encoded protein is CASSPPTQGMGSGYTF.

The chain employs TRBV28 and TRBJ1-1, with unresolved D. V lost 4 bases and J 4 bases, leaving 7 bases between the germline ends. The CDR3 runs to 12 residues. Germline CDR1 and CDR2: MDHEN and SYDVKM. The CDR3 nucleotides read TGTGCCAGCAGTTATAGTCGCACTGAAGCTTTCTTT. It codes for CASSYSRTEAFF.

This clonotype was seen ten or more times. For the CDR3, the DNA is TGTGCCAGCTCACCAACGAGGGGCTCGAACACCGGGGAGCTGTTTTTT. Translating gives CASSPTRGSNTGELFF. The rearrangement links TRBV18 to TRBJ2-2; TRBD1 or TRBD2 may be the D gene (5 bases each). Germline V gene sequence: CDR1 KGHSH, CDR2 LQKENI. The CDR3 contains 16 residues. The V end lost 2 bases, the J end lost 0 bases, and 10 bases lay between the germline ends. The whole variable domain, remainder taken from reference TRBV18 and TRBJ2-2, is NAGVMQNPRHLVRRRGQEARLRCSPMKGHSHVYWYRQLPEEGLKFMVYLQKENIIDESGMPKERFSAEFPKEGPSILRIQQVVRGDSAAYFCASSPTRGSNTGELFFGEGSRLTVL.

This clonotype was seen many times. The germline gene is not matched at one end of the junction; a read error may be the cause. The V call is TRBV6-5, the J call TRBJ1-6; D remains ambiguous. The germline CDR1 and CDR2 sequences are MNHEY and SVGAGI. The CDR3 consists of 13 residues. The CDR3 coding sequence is TGTGCCAGCAGTTTGGCTGGACCCACACCCCCCCACTTT. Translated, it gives CASSLAGPTPPHF.

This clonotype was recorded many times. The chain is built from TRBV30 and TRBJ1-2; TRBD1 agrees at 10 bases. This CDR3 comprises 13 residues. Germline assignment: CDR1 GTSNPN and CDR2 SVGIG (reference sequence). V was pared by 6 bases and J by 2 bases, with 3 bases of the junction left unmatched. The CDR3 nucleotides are TGTGCCTGCGGGACAGGGGCAAACTATGGCTACACCTTC. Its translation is CACGTGANYGYTF.

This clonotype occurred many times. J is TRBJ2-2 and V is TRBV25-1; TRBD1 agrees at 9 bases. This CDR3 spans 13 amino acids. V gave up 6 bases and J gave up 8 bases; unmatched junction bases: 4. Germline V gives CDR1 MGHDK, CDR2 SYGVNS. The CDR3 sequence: CASRGQGRGELFF. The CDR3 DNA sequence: TGTGCCAGCAGAGGACAGGGGCGGGGGGAGCTGTTTTTT.

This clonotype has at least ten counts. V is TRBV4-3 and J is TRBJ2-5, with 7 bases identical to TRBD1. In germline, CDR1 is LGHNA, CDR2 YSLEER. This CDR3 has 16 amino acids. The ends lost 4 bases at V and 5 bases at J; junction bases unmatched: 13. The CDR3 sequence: CASSPYRTGLRETQYF. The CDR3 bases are TGCGCCAGCAGCCCGTACAGGACAGGCCTACGGGAGACCCAGTACTTC.